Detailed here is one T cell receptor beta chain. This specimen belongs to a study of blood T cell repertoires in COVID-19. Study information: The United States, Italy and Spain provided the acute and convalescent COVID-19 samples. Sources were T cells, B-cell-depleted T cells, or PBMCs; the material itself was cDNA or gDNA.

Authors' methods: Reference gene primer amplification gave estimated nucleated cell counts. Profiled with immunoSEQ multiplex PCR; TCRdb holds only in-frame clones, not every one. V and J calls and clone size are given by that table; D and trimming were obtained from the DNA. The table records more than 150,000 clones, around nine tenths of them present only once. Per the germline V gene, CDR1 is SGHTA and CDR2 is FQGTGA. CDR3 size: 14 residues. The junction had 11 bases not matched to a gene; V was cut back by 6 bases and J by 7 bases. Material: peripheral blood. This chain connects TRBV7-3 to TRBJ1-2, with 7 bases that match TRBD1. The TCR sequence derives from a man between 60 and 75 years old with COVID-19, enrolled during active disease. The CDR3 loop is CASSTPRGRGGYTF. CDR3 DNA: TGTGCCAGCAGTACTCCGAGGGGGCGCGGTGGCTACACCTTC.